This T cell receptor (beta chain) comes out of a study of post-analysis software for immune sequencing data. The study, taken as a whole, reports: Roughly five TRBV segments, including TRBV5-6, TRBV5-1 and TRBV20-1, were more frequent in patients than controls.

Presence of unique molecular identifiers characterized the TCR beta cDNA libraries. From the PCR reads, TCRdb called clonotypes with MiXCR, one entry per CDR3 protein. The sample holds about 760,000 distinct CDR3 sequences; 30% are singletons and the top ten take around 0.56%. CDR1 is MNHEY, CDR2 SVGAGI, per germline. V lost 2 bases and J 9 bases, leaving 14 bases between the germline ends. CDR3 length: 14 residues. This clonotype was found many times. Antigen: not known. The sample taken for sequencing was blood. J is TRBJ2-1 and V is TRBV6-5; D is possibly TRBD1 (7 bases). This sequence originates from a girl under 18 with multiple sclerosis. The DNA of the CDR3 is TGTGCCAGCAGTTACACCTATCAGGGGGGTGAGCAGTTCTTC. It is translated as CASSYTYQGGEQFF.